A selection of T cell receptor beta chains follows, all from one sample in a study of T cell responses to AZD1222 COVID-19 vaccine. Produced via immunoSEQ multiplex PCR; TCRdb's table is partial and in-frame only. The sample lists more than 140,000 clones; roughly 90% were seen once. The material was peripheral blood, obtained on day 0 of AZD1222 vaccination. These receptors were taken from an adult in good health. CDR3s include the opening cysteine and the closing phenylalanine or tryptophan. A D gene is named only where the DNA matches it firmly. Only some rows state a clone size, as once, few, many or a class for expanded clones.

d_call j_call v_call clone_size cdr3_nt cdr3_aa
NA TRBJ1-1 TRBV25-1 NA TGTGCCAGCAGTGCCCACCGAGGGGACGGAGGGAACACTGAAGCTTTCTTT CASSAHRGDGGNTEAFF
TRBD2 TRBJ2-7 TRBV11-2 NA TGTGCCAGCAGCCACCCGAGCGGGGGGGCATACGAGCAGTACTTC CASSHPSGGAYEQYF
TRBD1 TRBJ2-7 TRBV6-2/TRBV6-3 NA TGTGCCAGCAGTCGAAACAGGGGGCCCTACTACGAGCAGTACTTC CASSRNRGPYYEQYF
NA TRBJ1-4 TRBV5-4 NA TGTGCCAGCAGCTTGGCCCGAGGGGATAAAAAACTGTTTTTT CASSLARGDKKLFF
NA TRBJ2-3 TRBV9 NA TGTGCCAGCAGCGTAGCGGTTAGCACAGATACGCAGTATTTT CASSVAVSTDTQYF
NA TRBJ2-1 TRBV6-4 NA TGTGCCAGCAGTGAAGGATTGGGCAGGAGATACAATGAGCAGTTCTTC CASSEGLGRRYNEQFF
NA TRBJ1-6 TRBV11-2 NA TGTGCCAGCAGCTTAGTTGGAGGGACGAGCTCCTATAATTCACCCCTCCACTTT CASSLVGGTSSYNSPLHF
NA TRBJ2-5 TRBV6-2/TRBV6-3 NA TGTGCCAGCAGTTACTCGACACGGACAGCCCAAGAGACCCAGTACTTC CASSYSTRTAQETQYF
NA TRBJ1-2 TRBV3-1/TRBV3-2 NA TGTGCCAGCAGCCAATCAATTGGACTCTATGGCTACACCTTC CASSQSIGLYGYTF
NA TRBJ2-3 TRBV19 NA TGTGCCAGTAGTCTAACAGGGCCGGGATCAGATACGCAGTATTTT CASSLTGPGSDTQYF
TRBD2 TRBJ2-1 TRBV5-6 NA TGTGCCAGCAGTTCCCTAACTAGCGGGGGTTACAATGAGCAGTTCTTC CASSSLTSGGYNEQFF
TRBD2 TRBJ2-1 TRBV7-7 once TGTGCCAGCAGCCCCGGACTAGCGGGAGCCAATGAGCAGTTCTTC CASSPGLAGANEQFF
TRBD2 TRBJ2-1 TRBV4-1 once TGCGCCAGCAGCCAAGATGCTAGCGGGAGGCTTCACAATGAGCAGTTCTTC CASSQDASGRLHNEQFF
NA TRBJ1-2 TRBV7-9 NA TGTGCCAGCAGTCAAACAGAGTTCTATGGCTACACCTTC CASSQTEFYGYTF
TRBD2 TRBJ2-1 TRBV28 NA TGTGCCAGCAGTTTATATCCCCGGACTAGCGGGAGTCTCCAGTTCTTC CASSLYPRTSGSLQFF
NA TRBJ2-7 TRBV9 NA TGTGCCAGCAGCGTGGGACTCACCTACGAGCAGTACTTC CASSVGLTYEQYF
TRBD2 TRBJ2-2 TRBV7-2 NA TGTGCCAGCAGCTTACTAGCGGGAGGGTTAACCGGGGAGCTGTTTTTT CASSLLAGGLTGELFF
TRBD1 TRBJ2-7 TRBV15 few TGTGCCACCAGCAGGTCTCTGTCAGGGGGAGACGAGCAGTACTTC CATSRSLSGGDEQYF
NA TRBJ1-4 TRBV7-8 NA TGTGCCAGCAGCTTATACGACCGCCGGGGAAAACTGTTTTTT CASSLYDRRGKLFF
TRBD2 TRBJ2-2 TRBV3-1/TRBV3-2 NA TGTGCCAGTCAGCTAGCGGGAGGTTCGGCCGGGGAGCTGTTTTTT CASQLAGGSAGELFF
NA TRBJ1-1 TRBV7-2 NA TGTGCCAGCAGCTTAGTGGTGGGGCTTGACACTGAAGCTTTCTTT CASSLVVGLDTEAFF
NA TRBJ2-7 TRBV5-4 NA TGTGCCAGCAGCTTTGGGCCGATCTACGAGCAGTACTTC CASSFGPIYEQYF
NA TRBJ1-2 TRBV19 NA TGTGCCAGTAGTATAAGCCCGGGGAGGGGAGGATATGGCTACACCTTC CASSISPGRGGYGYTF
TRBD1 TRBJ1-5 TRBV4-1 NA TGCGCCAGCAGCCAGCTTCTTCAGGGGGTCGGCAATCAGCCCCAGCATTTT CASSQLLQGVGNQPQHF
TRBD1 TRBJ1-2 TRBV19 NA TGTGCCAGTGTGGACAGGGGTCGATCTAACTATGGCTACACCTTC CASVDRGRSNYGYTF
TRBD2 TRBJ2-5 TRBV7-2 NA TGTGCCAGCAGCGTTGCTAGCGGGTTGGGACAAGAGACCCAGTACTTC CASSVASGLGQETQYF
TRBD2 TRBJ2-1 TRBV6-4 NA TGTGCCAGCAGTGTAGAATGGGGGGGGACCTACAATGAGCAGTTCTTC CASSVEWGGTYNEQFF
TRBD2 TRBJ2-1 TRBV4-1 NA TGCGCCAGCAGCCAAGCTCGGACTAGCGGGAGGGCCAGGAATGAGCAGTTCTTC CASSQARTSGRARNEQFF